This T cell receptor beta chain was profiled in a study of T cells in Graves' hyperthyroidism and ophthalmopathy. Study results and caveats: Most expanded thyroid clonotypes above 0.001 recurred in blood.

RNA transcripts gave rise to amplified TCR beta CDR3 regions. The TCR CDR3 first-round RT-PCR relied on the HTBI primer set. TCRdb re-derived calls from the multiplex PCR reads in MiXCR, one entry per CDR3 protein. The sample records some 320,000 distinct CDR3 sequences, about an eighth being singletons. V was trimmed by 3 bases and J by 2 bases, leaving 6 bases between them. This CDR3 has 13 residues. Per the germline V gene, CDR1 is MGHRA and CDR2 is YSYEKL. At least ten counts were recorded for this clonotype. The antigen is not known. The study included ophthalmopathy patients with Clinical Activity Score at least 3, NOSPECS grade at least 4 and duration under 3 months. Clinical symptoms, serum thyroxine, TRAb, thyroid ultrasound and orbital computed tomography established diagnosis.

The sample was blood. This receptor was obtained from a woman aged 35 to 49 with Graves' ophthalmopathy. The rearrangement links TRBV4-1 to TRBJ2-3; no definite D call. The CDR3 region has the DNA TGCGCCAGCAGCCAGGCCGCCACAGATACGCAGTATTTT. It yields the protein CASSQAATDTQYF.